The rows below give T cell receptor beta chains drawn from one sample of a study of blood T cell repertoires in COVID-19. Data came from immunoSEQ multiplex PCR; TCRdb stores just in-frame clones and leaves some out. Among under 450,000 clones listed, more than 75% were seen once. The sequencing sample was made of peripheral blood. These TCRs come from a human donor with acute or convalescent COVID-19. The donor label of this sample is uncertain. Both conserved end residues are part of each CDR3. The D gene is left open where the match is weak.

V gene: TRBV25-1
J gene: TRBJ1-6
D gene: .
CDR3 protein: CASTPIGYSPLHF

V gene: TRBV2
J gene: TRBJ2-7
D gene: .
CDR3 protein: CASSYDYFSSYEQYF

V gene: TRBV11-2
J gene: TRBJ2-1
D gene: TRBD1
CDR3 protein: CASSLMRTGDASYEFF

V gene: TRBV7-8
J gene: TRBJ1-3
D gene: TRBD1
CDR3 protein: CASSLGTASLSGNTIYF

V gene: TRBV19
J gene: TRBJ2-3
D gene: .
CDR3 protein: CASSMAGRKDTQYF

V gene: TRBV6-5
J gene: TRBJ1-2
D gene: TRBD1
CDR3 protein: CASSWTGGLSSYGYTF

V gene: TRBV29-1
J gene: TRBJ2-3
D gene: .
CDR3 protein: CSVGWQYTDTQYF

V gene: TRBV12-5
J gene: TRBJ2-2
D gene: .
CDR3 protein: CASGLGQGNTGELFF

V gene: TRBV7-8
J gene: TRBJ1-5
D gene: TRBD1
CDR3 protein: CASSDADRGRLQPQHF

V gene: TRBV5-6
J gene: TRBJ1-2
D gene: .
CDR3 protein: CASDGAGGLRDGYTF

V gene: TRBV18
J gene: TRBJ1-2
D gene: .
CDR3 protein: CASSPGQVTYGYTF

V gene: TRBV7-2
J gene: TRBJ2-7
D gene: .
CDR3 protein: CASSFSGTYEQYF

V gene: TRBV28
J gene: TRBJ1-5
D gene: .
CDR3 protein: CASSPDRKSNQPQHF

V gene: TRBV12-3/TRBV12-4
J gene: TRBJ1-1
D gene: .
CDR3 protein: CASSFKGGTEAFF

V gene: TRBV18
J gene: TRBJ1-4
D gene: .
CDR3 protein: CASSKGSYNEKLFF

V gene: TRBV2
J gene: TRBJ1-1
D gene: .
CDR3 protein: CASREDSRTEAFF

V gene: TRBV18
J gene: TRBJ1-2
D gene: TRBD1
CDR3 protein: CASSHLTGQDYGYTF

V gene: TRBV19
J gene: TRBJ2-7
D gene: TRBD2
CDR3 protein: CASSNVWAGASSAPYEQYF

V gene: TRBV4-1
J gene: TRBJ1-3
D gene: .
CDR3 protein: CASSQDPQALRDTIYF

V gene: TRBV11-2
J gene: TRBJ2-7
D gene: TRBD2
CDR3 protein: CASRDWKAGITYEQYF

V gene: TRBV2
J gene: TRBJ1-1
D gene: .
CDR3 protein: CASSEIGQITEAFF

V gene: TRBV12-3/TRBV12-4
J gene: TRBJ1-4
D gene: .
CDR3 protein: CASSESYHSKLFF

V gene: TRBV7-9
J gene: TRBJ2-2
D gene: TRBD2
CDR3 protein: CAWSGIANTGELFF

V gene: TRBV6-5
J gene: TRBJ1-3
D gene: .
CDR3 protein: CASSYSADSGNTIYF

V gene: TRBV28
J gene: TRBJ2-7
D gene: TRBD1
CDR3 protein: CASSGTEPYEQYF

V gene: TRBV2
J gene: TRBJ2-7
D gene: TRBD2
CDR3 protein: CASSRVGTSYEQYF

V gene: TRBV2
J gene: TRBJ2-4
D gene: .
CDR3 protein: CASSTSLAKNIQYF

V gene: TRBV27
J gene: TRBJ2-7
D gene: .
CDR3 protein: CANSERDGTYEQYF

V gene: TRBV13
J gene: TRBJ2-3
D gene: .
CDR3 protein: CASSLRYSRTLNTQYF

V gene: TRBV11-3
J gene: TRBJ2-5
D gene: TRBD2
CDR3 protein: CASSLEAGGWETQYF

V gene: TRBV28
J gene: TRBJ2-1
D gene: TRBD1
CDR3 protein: CASSRDRGSYNEQFF

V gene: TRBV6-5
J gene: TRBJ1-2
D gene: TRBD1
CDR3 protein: CASSQITGGTYGYTF

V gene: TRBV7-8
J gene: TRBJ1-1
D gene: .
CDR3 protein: CASRAGTGMNTEAFF

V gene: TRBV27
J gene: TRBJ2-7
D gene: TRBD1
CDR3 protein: CASSRDREFYEQYF

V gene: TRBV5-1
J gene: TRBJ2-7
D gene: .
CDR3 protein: CASRLDGDRGLSYEQYF

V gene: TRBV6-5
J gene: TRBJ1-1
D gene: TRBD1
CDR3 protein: CASSYTWDSEAFF

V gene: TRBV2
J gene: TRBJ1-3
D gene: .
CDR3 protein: CASSREGYGNTIYF

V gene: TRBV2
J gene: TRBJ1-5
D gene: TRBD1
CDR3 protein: CASTMDRGGQPQHF

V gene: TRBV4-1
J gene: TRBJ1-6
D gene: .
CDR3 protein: CASSQVGRGRTPGHSPLHF

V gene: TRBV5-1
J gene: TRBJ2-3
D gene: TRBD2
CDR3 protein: CASSLLAGGPGDTQYF

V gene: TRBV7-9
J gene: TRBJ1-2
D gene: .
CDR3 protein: CASSLDRRGTNYGYTF

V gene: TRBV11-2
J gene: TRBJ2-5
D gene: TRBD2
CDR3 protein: CASSLGRTSDREETQYF

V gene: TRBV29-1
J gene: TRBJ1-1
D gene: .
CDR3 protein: CSVRRRGTEAFF

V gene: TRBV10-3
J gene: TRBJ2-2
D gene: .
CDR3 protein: CAIRRGPNTGELFF

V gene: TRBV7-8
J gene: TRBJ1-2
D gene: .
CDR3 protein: CASSFDRAEAGYTF

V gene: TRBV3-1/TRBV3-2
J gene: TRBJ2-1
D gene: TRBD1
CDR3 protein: CASSRDRVDEQFF

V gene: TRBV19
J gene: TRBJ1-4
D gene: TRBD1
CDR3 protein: CASSSSGTVYEKLFF

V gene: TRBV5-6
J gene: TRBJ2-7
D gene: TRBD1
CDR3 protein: CASSLIGQGPYEQYF

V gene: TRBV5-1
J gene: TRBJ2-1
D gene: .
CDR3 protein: CASSIGLYSYNEQFF

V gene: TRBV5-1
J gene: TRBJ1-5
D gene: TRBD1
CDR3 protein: CASSFTGGLQPQHF

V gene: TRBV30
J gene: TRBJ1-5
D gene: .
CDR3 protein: CAWSVQGGQPQHF

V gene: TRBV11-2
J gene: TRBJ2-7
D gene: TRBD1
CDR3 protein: CASSIIGTGAGEQYF

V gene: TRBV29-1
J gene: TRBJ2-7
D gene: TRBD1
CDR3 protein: CSVRTGGVEQYF